Here is one TCR beta chain with its context. Its antigen is unknown. The V end was cut by 3 bases, the J end by 5 bases, with 12 bases between. Germline CDR1 and CDR2: SNHLY and FYNNEI. The CDR3 is 14 amino acids. The protocol was immunoSEQ multiplex PCR, while the TCRdb copy is restricted to in-frame clones and leaves out a portion. Of over 95,000 clones in the sample, roughly 90% were seen once. The data derive from a study of OX40 agonist ivuxolimab in advanced cancers. Whole-study context: Patients received ivuxolimab, an agonistic anti-OX40 (CD134) antibody. Eligibility admitted prior anti-PD-1, anti-PD-L1 or anti-CTLA-4 therapy; around 41% had some.

Study-wide findings and caveats: Some nonresponders also had low normalized T-cell clonal expansion.

This clonotype was obtained from an adult with an advanced solid tumor such as melanoma, head and neck, liver or kidney cancer. The V call is TRBV2, the J call TRBJ2-3; perhaps TRBD2 as D (5 bases). This material consisted of CD4+ or CD8+ T cells sorted from blood, taken in a trial of the OX40 agonist ivuxolimab. This chain's CDR3 is CASSDSRAGDTQYF. The CDR3 DNA is TGTGCCAGCAGTGACTCGAGGGCTGGAGATACGCAGTATTTT.